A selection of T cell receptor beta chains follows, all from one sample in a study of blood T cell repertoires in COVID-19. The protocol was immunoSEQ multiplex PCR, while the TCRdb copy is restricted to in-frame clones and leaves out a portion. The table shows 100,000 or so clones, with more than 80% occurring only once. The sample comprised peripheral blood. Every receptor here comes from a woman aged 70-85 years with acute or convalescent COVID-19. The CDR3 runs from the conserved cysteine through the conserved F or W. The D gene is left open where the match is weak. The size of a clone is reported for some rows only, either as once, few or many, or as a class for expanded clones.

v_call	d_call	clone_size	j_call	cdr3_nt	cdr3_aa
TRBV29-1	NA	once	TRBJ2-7	TGCAGCGTTTACCGGGACAACTACGAGCAGTACTTC	CSVYRDNYEQYF
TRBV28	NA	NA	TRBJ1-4	TGTGCCAGCAGCCGTTTGTTGGGGGCGGTTAATGAAAAACTGTTTTTT	CASSRLLGAVNEKLFF
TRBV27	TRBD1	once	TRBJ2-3	TGTGCCAGCAGTCCTACGGACAGGGCTGGAGATACGCAGTATTTT	CASSPTDRAGDTQYF
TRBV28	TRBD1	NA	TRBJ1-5	TGTGCCAGCAGTCCCGACAGGGTTCTGGCCCAGCATTTT	CASSPDRVLAQHF
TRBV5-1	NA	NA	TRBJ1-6	TGCGCCAGCAGCTTGGATTCAGGGGCTGGGAATTCACCCCTCCACTTT	CASSLDSGAGNSPLHF
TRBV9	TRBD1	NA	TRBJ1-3	TGTGCCAGCAGCGTAGGCGGGACAGGGGCGGCTGGAAACACCATATATTTT	CASSVGGTGAAGNTIYF
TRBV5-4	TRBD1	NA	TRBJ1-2	TGTGCCAGCACCGACCCGGGACAGGGGAGGGTTGGCTACACCTTC	CASTDPGQGRVGYTF
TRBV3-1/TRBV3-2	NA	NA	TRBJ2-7	TGTGCCAGCAGCCAACTCTACGAGCAGTACTTC	CASSQLYEQYF
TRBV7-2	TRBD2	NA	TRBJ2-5	TGTGCCAGCAGCTTAGTGCTAGCGGGAGGGGCCGGGGAGACCCAGTACTTC	CASSLVLAGGAGETQYF
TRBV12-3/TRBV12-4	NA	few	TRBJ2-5	TGTGCCAGCAGTTTGAGCGGTGTGGAGACCCAGTACTTC	CASSLSGVETQYF
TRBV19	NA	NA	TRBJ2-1	TGTGCCAGTACCGCACTAGTGTCGGGCAATGAGCAGTTCTTC	CASTALVSGNEQFF
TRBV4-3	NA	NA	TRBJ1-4	TGCGCCAGCAGCCAAGACAGGGCCATTAGGGGTGAAAAACTGTTTTTT	CASSQDRAIRGEKLFF
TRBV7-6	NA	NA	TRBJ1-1	TGTGCCAGCAGCCGTTCTGTTTACGGGACTAAAACTGAAGCTTTCTTT	CASSRSVYGTKTEAFF
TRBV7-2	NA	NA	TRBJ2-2	TGTGCCAGCAGGATAACTAGTTCCACCGGGGAGCTGTTTTTT	CASRITSSTGELFF
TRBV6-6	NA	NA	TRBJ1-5	TGTGCCAGCCGCCCGCTGATGGGAGCGGGGGGTCAGCCCCAGCATTTT	CASRPLMGAGGQPQHF
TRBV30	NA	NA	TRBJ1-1	TGTGCCTGGAATAGGGGGACATACACTGAAGCTTTCTTT	CAWNRGTYTEAFF
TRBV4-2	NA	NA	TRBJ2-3	TGTGCCAGCAGCCGTGGGGTGGCCCGGACAGTTTACACAGATACGCAGTATTTT	CASSRGVARTVYTDTQYF
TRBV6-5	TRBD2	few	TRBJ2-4	TGTGCCAGCAGTTATGAAGCGGGGTCCAAAAACATTCAGTACTTC	CASSYEAGSKNIQYF
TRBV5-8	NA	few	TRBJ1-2	TGTGCCAGCAGCCTACCCGGGGGGCGCCGATATGGCTACACCTTC	CASSLPGGRRYGYTF
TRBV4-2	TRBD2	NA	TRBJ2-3	TGTGCCAGCAGCCAAGATGGGCTAGCGGGATTGGTAGATACGCAGTATTTT	CASSQDGLAGLVDTQYF
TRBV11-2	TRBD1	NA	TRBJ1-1	TGTGCCAGCAGCTTAGAGGCAGGGGGCGGTAACACTGAAGCTTTCTTT	CASSLEAGGGNTEAFF
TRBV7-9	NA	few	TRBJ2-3	TGTGCCAGCAGCCCCTTCATGGGGAGGAGCACAGATACGCAGTATTTT	CASSPFMGRSTDTQYF
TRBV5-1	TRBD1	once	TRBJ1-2	TGCGCCAGCAGAGCCACTACAGGGGACTATGGCTACACCTTC	CASRATTGDYGYTF
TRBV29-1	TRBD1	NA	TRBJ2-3	TGCAGCGTCGCCGACGATTGGACAGGGGTCCGCACAGATACGCAGTATTTT	CSVADDWTGVRTDTQYF
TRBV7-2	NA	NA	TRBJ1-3	TGTGCCAGCAGCTTAGCGGGGGGCTCTGGAAACACCATATATTTT	CASSLAGGSGNTIYF
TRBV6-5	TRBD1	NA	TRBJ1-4	TGTGCCACCCGGGACAGACCTAATGAAAAACTGTTTTTT	CATRDRPNEKLFF
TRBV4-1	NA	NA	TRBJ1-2	TGCGCCAGCAGCCATTCCCCCACAGAGACCTATGGCTACACCTTC	CASSHSPTETYGYTF
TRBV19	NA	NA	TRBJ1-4	TGTGCCAGTCAACGCCGCAATAGTAATGAAAAACTGTTTTTT	CASQRRNSNEKLFF
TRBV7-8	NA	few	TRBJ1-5	TGTGCCAGCAGCTTAGACAGGGTAAAGTCGGCTTTTCAGCCCCAGCATTTT	CASSLDRVKSAFQPQHF
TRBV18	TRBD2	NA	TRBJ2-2	TGTGCCAGCTCACTTACTAGCGGGAGGGCCGACGGGGAGCTGTTTTTT	CASSLTSGRADGELFF
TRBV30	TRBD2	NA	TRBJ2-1	TGTGCCTGGAGCGACGCACGAAGTAGTAGCGGGGGGGTCTACAATGAGCAGTTCTTC	CAWSDARSSSGGVYNEQFF
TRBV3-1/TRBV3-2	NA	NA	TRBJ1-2	TGTGCCAGCAGCCAAGATGTAGGGGTCTATGGCTACACCTTC	CASSQDVGVYGYTF
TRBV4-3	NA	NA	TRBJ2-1	TGCGCCAGCAGCCCCGTCGAGGGCTATGATGAGCAGTTCTTC	CASSPVEGYDEQFF
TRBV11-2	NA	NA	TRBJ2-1	TGTGCCAGCAGCTTAGTTTGGGCCTGGAATGAGCAGTTCTTC	CASSLVWAWNEQFF
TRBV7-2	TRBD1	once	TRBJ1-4	TGTGCCAGCAGCTTCCGACAGGGGGCGCGAGAAAAACTGTTTTTT	CASSFRQGAREKLFF
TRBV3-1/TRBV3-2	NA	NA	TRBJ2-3	TGTGCCAGCAGCCAAGATCCCGGGGGTAACACAGATACGCAGTATTTT	CASSQDPGGNTDTQYF
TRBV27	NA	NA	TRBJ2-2	TGTGCCAGCAGTTTTAACAGGGTACACGGGGAGCTGTTTTTT	CASSFNRVHGELFF
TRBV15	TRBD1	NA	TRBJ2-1	TGTGCCACCAGCAGAGATAGGGACAGGGTGGGCAATGAGCAGTTCTTC	CATSRDRDRVGNEQFF
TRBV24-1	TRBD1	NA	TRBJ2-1	TGTGCCACCAGTGATCGCGACAGGGGGAGGGGGCAGTTCTTC	CATSDRDRGRGQFF
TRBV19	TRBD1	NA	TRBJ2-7	TGTGCCAGTAGGAGGGACAGGGAGTCCTACGAGCAGTACTTC	CASRRDRESYEQYF
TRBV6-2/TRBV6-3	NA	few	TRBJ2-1	TGTGCCAGCAGTTCGGAGGGGGCGGGTGAGCAGTTCTTC	CASSSEGAGEQFF
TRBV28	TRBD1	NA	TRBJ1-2	TGTGCCAGCAGAATGAGACAGGGGCAAGGCTACACCTTC	CASRMRQGQGYTF
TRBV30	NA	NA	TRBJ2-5	TGTGCCTGGAGTGGCCCCCGGGATCCCCAACATATGGCCCAGTACTTC	CAWSGPRDPQHMAQYF
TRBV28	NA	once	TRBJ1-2	TGTGCCAGCAGTTTCCTCCTAACTAACTATGACTACACCTTC	CASSFLLTNYDYTF
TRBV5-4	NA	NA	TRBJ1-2	TGTGCCAGCAGCTTGACAGTTTCCTATGGCTACACCTTC	CASSLTVSYGYTF
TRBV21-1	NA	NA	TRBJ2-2	TGTGCCAGCAAAGGGGGGGCAGCCGGGGAGCTGTTTTTT	CASKGGAAGELFF
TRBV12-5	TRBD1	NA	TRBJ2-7	TGTGCTAGTGGTTCCCGACCCGGGACAGGGAACTACGAGCAGTACTTC	CASGSRPGTGNYEQYF
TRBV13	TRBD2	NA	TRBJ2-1	TGTGCCAGCAATCTCGGCGGGGGGGGTTACAATGAGCAGTTCTTC	CASNLGGGGYNEQFF
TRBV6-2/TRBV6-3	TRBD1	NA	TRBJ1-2	TGTGCCAGCAGTTACTCCGACAGGGTTTGGTATGGCTACACCTTC	CASSYSDRVWYGYTF
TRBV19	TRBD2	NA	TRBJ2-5	TGTGCCAGTAGTATAGGCGGGGGGGGAGTGTACCAAGAGACCCAGTACTTC	CASSIGGGGVYQETQYF
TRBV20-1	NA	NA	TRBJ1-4	TGCAGTGCTCGCAGACAGGAAAAACTGTTTTTT	CSARRQEKLFF
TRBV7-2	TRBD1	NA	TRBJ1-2	TGTGCCAGCAGCTTAACCGGGACAGGGGCCGGCTACACCTTC	CASSLTGTGAGYTF
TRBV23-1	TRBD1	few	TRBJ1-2	TGCGCCAGCAGTCGGGACAGGGCTGGCTACACCTTC	CASSRDRAGYTF